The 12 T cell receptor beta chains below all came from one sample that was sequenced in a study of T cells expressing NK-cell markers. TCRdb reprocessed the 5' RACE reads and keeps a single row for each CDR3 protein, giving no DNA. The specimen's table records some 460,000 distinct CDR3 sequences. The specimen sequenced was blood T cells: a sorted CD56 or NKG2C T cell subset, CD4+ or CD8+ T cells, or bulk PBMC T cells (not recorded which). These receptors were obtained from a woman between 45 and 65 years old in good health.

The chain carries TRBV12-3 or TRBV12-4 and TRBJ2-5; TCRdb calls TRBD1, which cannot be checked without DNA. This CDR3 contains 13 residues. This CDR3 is CASNQDTQETQYF.

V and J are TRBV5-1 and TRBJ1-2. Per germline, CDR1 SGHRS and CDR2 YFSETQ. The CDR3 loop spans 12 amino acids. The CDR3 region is CASSLDVVGYTF.

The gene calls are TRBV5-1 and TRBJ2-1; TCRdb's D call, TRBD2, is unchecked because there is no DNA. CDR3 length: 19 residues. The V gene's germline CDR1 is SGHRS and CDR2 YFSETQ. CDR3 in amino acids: CASSLGGLAGDLSYNEQFF.

The CDR3 loop reads CASSLGVTNSYNEQFF. This chain joins TRBV5-8 and TRBJ2-1. The CDR3 contains 16 residues. Per germline, CDR1 SGHTS and CDR2 YDEGEE.

Here the CDR3 reads CASSPGGLGTQYF. This chain links TRBV7-8 with TRBJ2-5; with no DNA, the TCRdb D assignment of TRBD1 cannot be verified. CDR3 length: 13 amino acids. From germline, CDR1 is SGHVS and CDR2 FQNEAQ.

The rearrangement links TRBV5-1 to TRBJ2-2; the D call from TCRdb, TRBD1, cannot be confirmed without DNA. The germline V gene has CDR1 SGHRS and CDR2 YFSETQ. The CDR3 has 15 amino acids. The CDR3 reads CASSSDRENTGELFF.

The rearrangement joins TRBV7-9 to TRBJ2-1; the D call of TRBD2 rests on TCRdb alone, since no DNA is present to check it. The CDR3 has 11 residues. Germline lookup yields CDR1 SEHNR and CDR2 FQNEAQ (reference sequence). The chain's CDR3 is CASSTGTKQFF.

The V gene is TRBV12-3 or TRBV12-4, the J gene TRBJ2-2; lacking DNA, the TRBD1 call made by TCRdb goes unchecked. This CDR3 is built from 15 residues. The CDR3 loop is CASTVDRAGSGELFF.

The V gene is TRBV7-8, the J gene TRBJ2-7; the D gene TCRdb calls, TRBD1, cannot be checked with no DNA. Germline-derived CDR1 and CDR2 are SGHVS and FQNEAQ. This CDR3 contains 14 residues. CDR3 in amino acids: CASRPRTGTYEQYF. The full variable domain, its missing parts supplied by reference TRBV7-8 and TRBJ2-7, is GAGVSQSPRYKVAKRGQDVALRCDPISGHVSLFWYQQALGQGPEFLTYFQNEAQLDKSGLPSDRFFAERPEGSVSTLKIQRTQQEDSAVYLCASRPRTGTYEQYFGPGTRLTVT.

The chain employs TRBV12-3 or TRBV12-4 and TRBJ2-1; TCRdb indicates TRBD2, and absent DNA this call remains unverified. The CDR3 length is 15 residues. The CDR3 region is CASSLRAGGPNEQFF.

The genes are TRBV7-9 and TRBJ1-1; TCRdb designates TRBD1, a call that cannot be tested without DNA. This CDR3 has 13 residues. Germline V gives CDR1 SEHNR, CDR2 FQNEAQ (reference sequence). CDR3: CASSLWGSGEAFF.

The CDR3 region is CASTPPRREGSLEQYF. The rearrangement joins TRBV7-8 to TRBJ2-7; TCRdb's D gene call, TRBD2, goes unchecked for lack of DNA. The CDR3 is made up of 16 amino acids. Germline CDR1 is SGHVS and CDR2 is FQNEAQ.